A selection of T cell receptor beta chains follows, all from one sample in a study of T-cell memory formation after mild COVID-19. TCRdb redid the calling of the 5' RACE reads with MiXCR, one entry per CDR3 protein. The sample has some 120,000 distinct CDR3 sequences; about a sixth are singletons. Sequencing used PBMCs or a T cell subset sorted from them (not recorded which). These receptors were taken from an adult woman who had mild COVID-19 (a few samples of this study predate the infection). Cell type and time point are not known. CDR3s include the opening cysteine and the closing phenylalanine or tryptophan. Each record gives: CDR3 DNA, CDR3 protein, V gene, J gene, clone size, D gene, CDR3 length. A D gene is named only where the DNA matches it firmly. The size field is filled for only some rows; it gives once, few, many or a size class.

CDR3nt: TGCAGTGCAGGCCCGGGACAGGGAGTGGCTCAGCCCCAGCATTTT
CDR3aa: CSAGPGQGVAQPQHF
v_gene: TRBV20-1
j_gene: TRBJ1-5
abundance: .
d_gene: TRBD1
len: 15

CDR3nt: TGCAGCGCCGGACAGGGATCGAACACCGGGGAGCTGTTTTTT
CDR3aa: CSAGQGSNTGELFF
v_gene: TRBV29-1
j_gene: TRBJ2-2
abundance: .
d_gene: TRBD1
len: 14

CDR3nt: TGTGCCATCAGTGGACTGGGACAGCGGGGGCAAGAGACCCAGTACTTC
CDR3aa: CAISGLGQRGQETQYF
v_gene: TRBV10-3
j_gene: TRBJ2-5
abundance: many
d_gene: .
len: 16

CDR3nt: TGTGCCAGCAGCTGGGAGCGGGAGAGGCGGAAAGATACGCAGTATTTT
CDR3aa: CASSWERERRKDTQYF
v_gene: TRBV3-1
j_gene: TRBJ2-3
abundance: few
d_gene: TRBD2
len: 16

CDR3nt: TGTGCCACCAGTGATGGGACAGGGACCAGCCGCCGAGATACGCAGTATTTT
CDR3aa: CATSDGTGTSRRDTQYF
v_gene: TRBV24-1
j_gene: TRBJ2-3
abundance: .
d_gene: TRBD1
len: 17

CDR3nt: TGTGCCAGCAGCAAAGTTGAGGGAGACAGCCAAACAGATACGCAGTATTTT
CDR3aa: CASSKVEGDSQTDTQYF
v_gene: TRBV21-1
j_gene: TRBJ2-3
abundance: few
d_gene: .
len: 17

CDR3nt: TGTGCCAGTATCCCACACGCAGGAACCGGGGAGCTGTTTTTT
CDR3aa: CASIPHAGTGELFF
v_gene: TRBV19
j_gene: TRBJ2-2
abundance: few
d_gene: .
len: 14

CDR3nt: TGTGCCAGCAGCTTAGTCGTGTCGGTGGATACGCAGTATTTT
CDR3aa: CASSLVVSVDTQYF
v_gene: TRBV11-2
j_gene: TRBJ2-3
abundance: few
d_gene: .
len: 14

CDR3nt: TGTGCCTGGAGTAGAAAGGTTCACTCCTACGAGCAGTACTTC
CDR3aa: CAWSRKVHSYEQYF
v_gene: TRBV30
j_gene: TRBJ2-7
abundance: .
d_gene: .
len: 14

CDR3nt: TGTGCCAGCAGCGTAGCTCAGGGAGGTGGCTATGGCTACACCTTC
CDR3aa: CASSVAQGGGYGYTF
v_gene: TRBV9
j_gene: TRBJ1-2
abundance: .
d_gene: .
len: 15

CDR3nt: TGCAGCGTTGAAGGTCGGGGACAGGGGTCCTACGAGCAGTACTTC
CDR3aa: CSVEGRGQGSYEQYF
v_gene: TRBV29-1
j_gene: TRBJ2-7
abundance: few
d_gene: TRBD1
len: 15

CDR3nt: TGTGCCACCGCGGGGGCAGGGAACTCCTACGAGCAGTACTTC
CDR3aa: CATAGAGNSYEQYF
v_gene: TRBV5-4
j_gene: TRBJ2-7
abundance: few
d_gene: .
len: 14

CDR3nt: TGTGCCAGCAGCTCGGGGACTAGCGGGGGGGTCCATGAGCAGTTCTTC
CDR3aa: CASSSGTSGGVHEQFF
v_gene: TRBV11-3
j_gene: TRBJ2-1
abundance: few
d_gene: TRBD2
len: 16

CDR3nt: TGTGCCAGCGGCCAGGAGAGGGGGGTCACAGATACGCAGTATTTT
CDR3aa: CASGQERGVTDTQYF
v_gene: TRBV12-3/TRBV12-4
j_gene: TRBJ2-3
abundance: .
d_gene: .
len: 15

CDR3nt: TGCGCCAGCAGCCAAGGAACGGGGATTAACACTGAAGCTTTCTTT
CDR3aa: CASSQGTGINTEAFF
v_gene: TRBV4-3
j_gene: TRBJ1-1
abundance: .
d_gene: .
len: 15

CDR3nt: TGTGCCAGCAGCTTAGGTGGGGGTCAGTTCTTC
CDR3aa: CASSLGGGQFF
v_gene: TRBV11-2
j_gene: TRBJ2-1
abundance: few
d_gene: .
len: 11

CDR3nt: TGCGCCAGCAGCTTGGTGCTAGCGGGAGAGAATGAGCAGTTCTTC
CDR3aa: CASSLVLAGENEQFF
v_gene: TRBV5-1
j_gene: TRBJ2-1
abundance: .
d_gene: TRBD2
len: 15

CDR3nt: TGCAGCGCTAGGACAACAACTAATGAAAAACTGTTTTTT
CDR3aa: CSARTTTNEKLFF
v_gene: TRBV29-1
j_gene: TRBJ1-4
abundance: few
d_gene: .
len: 13

CDR3nt: TGTGCCAGCAGGGAAGCGGACTCCTACAATGAGCAGTTCTTC
CDR3aa: CASREADSYNEQFF
v_gene: TRBV7-8
j_gene: TRBJ2-1
abundance: .
d_gene: .
len: 14

CDR3nt: TGTGCCAGCAGCTTAATGGCGACAAAAAAAGAGACCCAGTACTTC
CDR3aa: CASSLMATKKETQYF
v_gene: TRBV7-9
j_gene: TRBJ2-5
abundance: .
d_gene: .
len: 15

CDR3nt: TGTGCCAGCAGCCAAGCCTTAGCGGGGGGTCTTAACGAGCAGTACTTC
CDR3aa: CASSQALAGGLNEQYF
v_gene: TRBV4-2
j_gene: TRBJ2-7
abundance: .
d_gene: TRBD2
len: 16

CDR3nt: TGTGCCAGCTCACCAGAGCTCAAGGAAAAACTGTTTTTT
CDR3aa: CASSPELKEKLFF
v_gene: TRBV18
j_gene: TRBJ1-4
abundance: .
d_gene: .
len: 13

CDR3nt: TGTGCCAGCCAACCATCCCGTACCCCCGGGACTAGCACGGGCCCTTACAATGAGCAGTTCTTC
CDR3aa: CASQPSRTPGTSTGPYNEQFF
v_gene: TRBV25-1
j_gene: TRBJ2-1
abundance: few
d_gene: TRBD2
len: 21

CDR3nt: TGCGCCAGCAGCCTACGACAAGGACCCCCTATAGACGAGCAGTACTTC
CDR3aa: CASSLRQGPPIDEQYF
v_gene: TRBV5-1
j_gene: TRBJ2-7
abundance: few
d_gene: .
len: 16

CDR3nt: TGCGCCAGCAGCCAAGATGCTAGCACAGGGGGCACTGAAGCTTTCTTT
CDR3aa: CASSQDASTGGTEAFF
v_gene: TRBV4-3
j_gene: TRBJ1-1
abundance: few
d_gene: TRBD1
len: 16

CDR3nt: TGTGCCACCAGCAGGAGGACAGGGTACAATGAGCAGTTCTTC
CDR3aa: CATSRRTGYNEQFF
v_gene: TRBV15
j_gene: TRBJ2-1
abundance: few
d_gene: TRBD1
len: 14

CDR3nt: TGTGCCAGCAGCCAGGGGAATGAAGCTTTCTTT
CDR3aa: CASSQGNEAFF
v_gene: TRBV6-5
j_gene: TRBJ1-1
abundance: few
d_gene: .
len: 11

CDR3nt: TGTGCCAGCGTCGGTGGATTTTCCCCGGGGCCAGAGACCCAGTACTTC
CDR3aa: CASVGGFSPGPETQYF
v_gene: TRBV28
j_gene: TRBJ2-5
abundance: few
d_gene: .
len: 16

CDR3nt: TGTGCCACCAGTGATTTGTCGGACAGCAGCAATCAGCCCCAGCATTTT
CDR3aa: CATSDLSDSSNQPQHF
v_gene: TRBV24-1
j_gene: TRBJ1-5
abundance: few
d_gene: .
len: 16

CDR3nt: TGTGCCAGCAGTTTAGGGGGACCAACCGGGGAGCTGTTTTTT
CDR3aa: CASSLGGPTGELFF
v_gene: TRBV27
j_gene: TRBJ2-2
abundance: few
d_gene: .
len: 14

CDR3nt: TGTGCCAGCAGTGAATTGAAAGGGATGGACACAGATACGCAGTATTTT
CDR3aa: CASSELKGMDTDTQYF
v_gene: TRBV2
j_gene: TRBJ2-3
abundance: few
d_gene: .
len: 16

CDR3nt: TGTGCCACTGGGCAGGACGGTAGCACAGATACGCAGTATTTT
CDR3aa: CATGQDGSTDTQYF
v_gene: TRBV24-1
j_gene: TRBJ2-3
abundance: few
d_gene: .
len: 14

CDR3nt: TGTGCCAGCAGTTTAAGCGGGAGCCCCGATGAGCAGTACTTC
CDR3aa: CASSLSGSPDEQYF
v_gene: TRBV12-3/TRBV12-4
j_gene: TRBJ2-7
abundance: .
d_gene: TRBD2
len: 14

CDR3nt: TGTGCCAGCTCACCACAGGGACCCATTTACGAGCAGTACTTC
CDR3aa: CASSPQGPIYEQYF
v_gene: TRBV18
j_gene: TRBJ2-7
abundance: .
d_gene: .
len: 14

CDR3nt: TGTGCCAGCAGTTCCCCCAGTAGCGGGAACACCGGGGAGCTGTTTTTT
CDR3aa: CASSSPSSGNTGELFF
v_gene: TRBV12-3/TRBV12-4
j_gene: TRBJ2-2
abundance: few
d_gene: .
len: 16

CDR3nt: TGTGCCAGCAGTGAATTATTGTACAGGGGAAATGAGCAGTTCTTC
CDR3aa: CASSELLYRGNEQFF
v_gene: TRBV25-1
j_gene: TRBJ2-1
abundance: .
d_gene: TRBD1
len: 15

CDR3nt: TGTGCCAGCAGCTTACTGGGACCTAACACCGGGGAGCTGTTTTTT
CDR3aa: CASSLLGPNTGELFF
v_gene: TRBV6-2/TRBV6-3
j_gene: TRBJ2-2
abundance: .
d_gene: .
len: 15

CDR3nt: TGTGCCTGGAGTGTAATTGACGGTACTGAAGCTTTCTTT
CDR3aa: CAWSVIDGTEAFF
v_gene: TRBV30
j_gene: TRBJ1-1
abundance: few
d_gene: .
len: 13

CDR3nt: TGTGCCTGTCTCCCCTCGGGGTTCGGGACAGGGGTAACAGATACGCAGTATTTT
CDR3aa: CACLPSGFGTGVTDTQYF
v_gene: TRBV30
j_gene: TRBJ2-3
abundance: .
d_gene: TRBD1
len: 18

CDR3nt: TGCAGCGTTGACAAGCCAAACACTGAAGCTTTCTTT
CDR3aa: CSVDKPNTEAFF
v_gene: TRBV29-1
j_gene: TRBJ1-1
abundance: .
d_gene: .
len: 12

CDR3nt: TGTGCCAGCAGTTCTCCGTTAAGGGGGGGCACAGATACGCAGTATTTT
CDR3aa: CASSSPLRGGTDTQYF
v_gene: TRBV27
j_gene: TRBJ2-3
abundance: few
d_gene: .
len: 16

CDR3nt: TGTGCCAGCAGCGCGACGGGGGGCGGGAACACTGAAGCTTTCTTT
CDR3aa: CASSATGGGNTEAFF
v_gene: TRBV9
j_gene: TRBJ1-1
abundance: few
d_gene: .
len: 15

CDR3nt: TGTGCCAGCAGGGGCCCTAGCTCCTACAATGAGCAGTTCTTC
CDR3aa: CASRGPSSYNEQFF
v_gene: TRBV6-5
j_gene: TRBJ2-1
abundance: few
d_gene: .
len: 14

CDR3nt: TGTGCCAGCAGTTTAGTTTGGGGGGGGACTAACACAGATACGCAGTATTTT
CDR3aa: CASSLVWGGTNTDTQYF
v_gene: TRBV12-3/TRBV12-4
j_gene: TRBJ2-3
abundance: few
d_gene: TRBD2
len: 17

CDR3nt: TGTGCCACCAGTGATGGTCTCAACACTGAAGCTTTCTTT
CDR3aa: CATSDGLNTEAFF
v_gene: TRBV24-1
j_gene: TRBJ1-1
abundance: few
d_gene: .
len: 13

CDR3nt: TGTGCCAGCAGTTTATCGGCGGGGGGATTAGATACGCAGTATTTT
CDR3aa: CASSLSAGGLDTQYF
v_gene: TRBV12-3/TRBV12-4
j_gene: TRBJ2-3
abundance: .
d_gene: TRBD2
len: 15

CDR3nt: TGCGCCAGCAGCCTAGGGACAGGGTTAACGGAGACCCAGTACTTC
CDR3aa: CASSLGTGLTETQYF
v_gene: TRBV5-1
j_gene: TRBJ2-5
abundance: .
d_gene: TRBD1
len: 15

CDR3nt: TGTGCCAGCAGTGAATCCCAGGGGTCGGGCTATGGCTACACCTTC
CDR3aa: CASSESQGSGYGYTF
v_gene: TRBV2
j_gene: TRBJ1-2
abundance: .
d_gene: .
len: 15

CDR3nt: TGTGCCAGCAGTTCGGGCAGGGGGCGTTCACCCCTCCACTTT
CDR3aa: CASSSGRGRSPLHF
v_gene: TRBV27
j_gene: TRBJ1-6
abundance: few
d_gene: TRBD1
len: 14

CDR3nt: TGCAGTGCTAGAGATCCCCGGAGCCTAATGAACACTGAAGCTTTCTTT
CDR3aa: CSARDPRSLMNTEAFF
v_gene: TRBV20-1
j_gene: TRBJ1-1
abundance: few
d_gene: .
len: 16

CDR3nt: TGCGCCAGCAGCCAAGGACTCGGAAGCGAAGCTTTCTTT
CDR3aa: CASSQGLGSEAFF
v_gene: TRBV4-1
j_gene: TRBJ1-1
abundance: few
d_gene: .
len: 13

CDR3nt: TGCGCCAGCAGCGTCGAGGACAGGGGGACTGAAGCTTTCTTT
CDR3aa: CASSVEDRGTEAFF
v_gene: TRBV5-1
j_gene: TRBJ1-1
abundance: .
d_gene: TRBD1
len: 14

CDR3nt: TGTGCCAGGGAAGGACAGAGTAACACTGAAGCTTTCTTT
CDR3aa: CAREGQSNTEAFF
v_gene: TRBV2
j_gene: TRBJ1-1
abundance: .
d_gene: .
len: 13

CDR3nt: TGTGCCAGCAGCTTACTGGGGCCCTATTACGAGCAGTACTTC
CDR3aa: CASSLLGPYYEQYF
v_gene: TRBV7-9
j_gene: TRBJ2-7
abundance: few
d_gene: .
len: 14

CDR3nt: TGTGCCACCCGACGCCCGGGACAGGGGTCCTACGAGCAGTACTTC
CDR3aa: CATRRPGQGSYEQYF
v_gene: TRBV6-2/TRBV6-3
j_gene: TRBJ2-7
abundance: .
d_gene: TRBD1
len: 15